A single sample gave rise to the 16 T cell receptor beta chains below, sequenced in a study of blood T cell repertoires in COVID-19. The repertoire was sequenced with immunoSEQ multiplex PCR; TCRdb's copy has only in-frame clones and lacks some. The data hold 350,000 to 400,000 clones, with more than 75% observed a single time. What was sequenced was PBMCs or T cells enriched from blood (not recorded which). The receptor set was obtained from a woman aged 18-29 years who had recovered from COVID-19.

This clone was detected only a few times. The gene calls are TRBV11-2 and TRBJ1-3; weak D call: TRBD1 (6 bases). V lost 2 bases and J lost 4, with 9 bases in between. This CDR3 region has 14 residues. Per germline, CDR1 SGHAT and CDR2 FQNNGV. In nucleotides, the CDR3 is TGTGCCAGCAGCTTATCGACAGGAGGAAACACCATATATTTT. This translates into CASSLSTGGNTIYF.

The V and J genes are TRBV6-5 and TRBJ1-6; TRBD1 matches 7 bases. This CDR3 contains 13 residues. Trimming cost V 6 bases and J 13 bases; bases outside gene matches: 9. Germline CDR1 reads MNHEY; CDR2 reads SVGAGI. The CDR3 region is CASSSTDRPPLHF. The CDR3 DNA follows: TGTGCCAGCAGCTCAACGGACAGGCCGCCCCTCCACTTT.

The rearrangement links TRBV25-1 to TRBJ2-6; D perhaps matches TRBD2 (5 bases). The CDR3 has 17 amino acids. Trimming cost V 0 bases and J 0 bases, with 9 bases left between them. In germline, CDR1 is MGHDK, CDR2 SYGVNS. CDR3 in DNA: TGTGCCAGCAGTGAATACGGGGTTATCTCTGGGGCCAACGTCCTGACTTTC. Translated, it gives CASSEYGVISGANVLTF.

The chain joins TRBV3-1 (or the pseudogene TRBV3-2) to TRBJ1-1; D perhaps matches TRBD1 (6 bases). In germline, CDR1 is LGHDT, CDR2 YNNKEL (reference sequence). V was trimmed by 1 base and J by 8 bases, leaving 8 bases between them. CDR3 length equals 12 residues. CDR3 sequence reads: CASSQGRGEAFF. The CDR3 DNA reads TGTGCCAGCAGCCAAGGAAGGGGGGAAGCTTTCTTT.

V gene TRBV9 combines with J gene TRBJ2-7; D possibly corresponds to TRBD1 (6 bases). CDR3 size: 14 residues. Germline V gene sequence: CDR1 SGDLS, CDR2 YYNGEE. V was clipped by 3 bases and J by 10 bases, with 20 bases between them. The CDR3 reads CASSATDRIFDQYF. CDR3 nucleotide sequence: TGTGCCAGCAGCGCAACAGACAGGATCTTTGACCAGTACTTC.

CDR3 nucleotide sequence: TGTGCCTGGAGTGTCACAGCGGCCTGGGGCTACACCTTC. As protein: CAWSVTAAWGYTF. The V and J genes are TRBV30 and TRBJ1-2; no clear D. The V gene's germline CDR1 is GTSNPN and CDR2 SVGIG (reference sequence). Deletions cut 0 bases from V and 8 bases from J, with 13 bases between. CDR3 length equals 13 residues.

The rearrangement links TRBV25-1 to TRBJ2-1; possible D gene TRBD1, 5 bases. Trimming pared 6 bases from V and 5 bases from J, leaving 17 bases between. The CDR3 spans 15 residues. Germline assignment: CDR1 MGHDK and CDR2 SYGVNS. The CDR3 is CASSATLQGDNEQFF. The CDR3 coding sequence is TGTGCCAGCAGCGCCACTCTTCAGGGTGACAATGAGCAGTTCTTC.

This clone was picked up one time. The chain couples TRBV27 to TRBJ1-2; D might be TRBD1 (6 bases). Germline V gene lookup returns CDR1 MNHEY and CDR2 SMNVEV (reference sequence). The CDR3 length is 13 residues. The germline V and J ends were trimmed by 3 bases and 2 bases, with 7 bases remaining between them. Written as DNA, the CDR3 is TGTGCCAGCAGTTTTACAGGGAACTATGGCTACACCTTC. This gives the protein CASSFTGNYGYTF.

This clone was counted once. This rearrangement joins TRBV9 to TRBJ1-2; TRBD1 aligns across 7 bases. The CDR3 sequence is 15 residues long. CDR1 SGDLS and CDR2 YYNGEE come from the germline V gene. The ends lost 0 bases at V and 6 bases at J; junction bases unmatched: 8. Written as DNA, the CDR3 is TGTGCCAGCAGCGTAGCACGGACAGGTCCGGATGGCTACACCTTC. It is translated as CASSVARTGPDGYTF.

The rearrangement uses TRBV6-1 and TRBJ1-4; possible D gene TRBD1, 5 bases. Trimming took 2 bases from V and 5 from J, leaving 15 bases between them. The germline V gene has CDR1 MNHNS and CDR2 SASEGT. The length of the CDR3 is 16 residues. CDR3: CASSERPGLGNEKLFF. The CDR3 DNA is TGTGCCAGCAGTGAACGCCCGGGACTCGGGAATGAAAAACTGTTTTTT.

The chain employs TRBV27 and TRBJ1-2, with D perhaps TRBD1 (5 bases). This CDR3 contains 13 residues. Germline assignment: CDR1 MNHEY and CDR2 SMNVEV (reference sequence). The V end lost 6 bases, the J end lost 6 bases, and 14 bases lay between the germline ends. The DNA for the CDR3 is TGTGCCAGCAGGTCCGACAGCGAACATGGCTACACCTTC. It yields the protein CASRSDSEHGYTF.

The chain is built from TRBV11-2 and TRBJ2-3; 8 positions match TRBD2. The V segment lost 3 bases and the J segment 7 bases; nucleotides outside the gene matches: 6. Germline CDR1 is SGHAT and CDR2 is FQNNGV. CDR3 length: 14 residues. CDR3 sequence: CASSFSGTGHTQYF. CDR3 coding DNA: TGTGCCAGCAGCTTTAGCGGGACTGGCCATACGCAGTATTTT.

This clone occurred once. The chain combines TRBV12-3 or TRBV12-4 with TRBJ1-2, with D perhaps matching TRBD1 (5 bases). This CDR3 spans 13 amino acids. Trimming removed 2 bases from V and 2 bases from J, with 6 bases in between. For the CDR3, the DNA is TGTGCCAGCAGTTTAAGACAGAACTATGGCTACACCTTC. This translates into CASSLRQNYGYTF.

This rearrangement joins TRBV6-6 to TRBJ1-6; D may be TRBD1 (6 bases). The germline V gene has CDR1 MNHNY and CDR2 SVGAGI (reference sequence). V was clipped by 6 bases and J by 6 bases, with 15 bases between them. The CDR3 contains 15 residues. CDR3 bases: TGTGCCAGCAGGTATCCAGGACAGCTTAATTCACCCCTCCACTTT. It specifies CASRYPGQLNSPLHF.

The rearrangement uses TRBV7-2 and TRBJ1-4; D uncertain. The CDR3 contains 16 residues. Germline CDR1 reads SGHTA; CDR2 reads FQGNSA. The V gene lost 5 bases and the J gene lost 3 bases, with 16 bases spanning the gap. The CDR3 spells CASSPRGWVANEKLFF. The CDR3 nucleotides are TGTGCCAGCAGCCCCCGGGGTTGGGTAGCTAATGAAAAACTGTTTTTT.

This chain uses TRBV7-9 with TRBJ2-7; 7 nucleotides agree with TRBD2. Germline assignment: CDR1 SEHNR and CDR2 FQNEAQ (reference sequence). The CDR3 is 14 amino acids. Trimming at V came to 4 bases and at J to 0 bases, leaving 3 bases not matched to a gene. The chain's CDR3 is CASSSRDYSYEQYF. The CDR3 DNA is TGTGCCAGCAGCTCCCGGGACTACTCCTACGAGCAGTACTTC.